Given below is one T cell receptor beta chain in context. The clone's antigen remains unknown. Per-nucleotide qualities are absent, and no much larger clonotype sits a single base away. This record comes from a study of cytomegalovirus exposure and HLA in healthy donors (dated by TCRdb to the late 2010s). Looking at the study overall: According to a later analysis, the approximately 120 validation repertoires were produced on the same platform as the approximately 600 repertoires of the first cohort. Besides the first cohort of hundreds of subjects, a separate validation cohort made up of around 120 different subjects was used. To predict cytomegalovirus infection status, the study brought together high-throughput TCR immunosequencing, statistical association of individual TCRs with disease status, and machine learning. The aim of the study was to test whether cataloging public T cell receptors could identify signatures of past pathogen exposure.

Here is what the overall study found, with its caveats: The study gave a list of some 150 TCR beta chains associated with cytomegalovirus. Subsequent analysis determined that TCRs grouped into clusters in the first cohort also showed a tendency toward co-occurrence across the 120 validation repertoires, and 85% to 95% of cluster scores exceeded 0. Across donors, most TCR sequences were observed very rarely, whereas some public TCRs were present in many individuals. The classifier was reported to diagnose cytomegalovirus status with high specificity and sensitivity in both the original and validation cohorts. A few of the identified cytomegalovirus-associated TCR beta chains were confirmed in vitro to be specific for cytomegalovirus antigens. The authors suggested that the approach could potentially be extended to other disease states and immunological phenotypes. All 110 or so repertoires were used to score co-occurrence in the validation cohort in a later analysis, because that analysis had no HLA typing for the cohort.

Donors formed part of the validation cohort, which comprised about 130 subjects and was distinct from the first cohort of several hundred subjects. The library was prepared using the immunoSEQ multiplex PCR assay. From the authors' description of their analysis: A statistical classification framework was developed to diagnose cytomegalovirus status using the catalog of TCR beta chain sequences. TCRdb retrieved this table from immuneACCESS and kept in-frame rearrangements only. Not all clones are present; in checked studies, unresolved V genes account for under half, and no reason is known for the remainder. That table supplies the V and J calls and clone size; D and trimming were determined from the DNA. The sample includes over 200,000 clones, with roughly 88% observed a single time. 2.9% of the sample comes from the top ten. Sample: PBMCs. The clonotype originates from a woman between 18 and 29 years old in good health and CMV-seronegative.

The CDR3 region reads CASSLSGGGTEAFF. DNA sequence: TGTGCCAGCAGTTTATCGGGGGGGGGCACTGAAGCTTTCTTT. The V and J genes are TRBV27 and TRBJ1-1, and possibly TRBD1, on 5 matching bases. A distance of 9 bases separates the germline ends of V and J, which lose 0 bases and 4 bases respectively. The germline V gene (reference sequence) supplies CDR1 MNHEY and CDR2 SMNVEV. There are 14 amino acids in the CDR3, from cysteine to phenylalanine inclusive. The sequence is cut down to CDR3 DNA, 42 bases in frame from base 1.